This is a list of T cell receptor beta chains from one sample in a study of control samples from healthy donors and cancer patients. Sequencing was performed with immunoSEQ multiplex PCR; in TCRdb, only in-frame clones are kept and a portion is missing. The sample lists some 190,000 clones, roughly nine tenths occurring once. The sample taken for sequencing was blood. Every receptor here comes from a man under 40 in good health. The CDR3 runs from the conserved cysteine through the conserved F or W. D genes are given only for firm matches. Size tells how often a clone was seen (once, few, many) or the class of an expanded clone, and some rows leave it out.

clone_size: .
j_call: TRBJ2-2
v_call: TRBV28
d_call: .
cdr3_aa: CASSSGAQNTGELFF
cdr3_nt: TGTGCCAGCAGTTCCGGCGCCCAGAACACCGGGGAGCTGTTTTTT

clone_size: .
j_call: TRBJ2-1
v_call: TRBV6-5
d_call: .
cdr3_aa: CAGALRGGSYNEQFF
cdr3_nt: TGTGCGGGAGCCCTTAGGGGGGGCTCCTACAATGAGCAGTTCTTC

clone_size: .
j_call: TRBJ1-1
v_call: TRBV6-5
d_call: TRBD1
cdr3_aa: CASSSPTGMNTEAFF
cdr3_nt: TGTGCCAGCAGTTCTCCGACAGGGATGAACACTGAAGCTTTCTTT

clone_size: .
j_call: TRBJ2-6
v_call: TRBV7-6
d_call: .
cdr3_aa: CASSYGPGPSGANVLTF
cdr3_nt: TGTGCCAGCAGCTACGGGCCAGGCCCCTCTGGGGCCAACGTCCTGACTTTC

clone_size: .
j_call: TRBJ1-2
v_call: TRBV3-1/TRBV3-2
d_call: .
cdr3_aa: CASSFQTAANYGYTF
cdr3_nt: TGTGCCAGCAGCTTCCAGACAGCTGCTAACTATGGCTACACCTTC

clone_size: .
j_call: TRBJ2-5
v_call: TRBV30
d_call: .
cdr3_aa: CAWRDLDHGAQYF
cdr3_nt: TGTGCCTGGCGCGACTTGGATCACGGGGCCCAGTACTTC

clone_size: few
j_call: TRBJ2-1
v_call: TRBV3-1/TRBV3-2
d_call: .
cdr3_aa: CASSPGTTSLSSYNEQFF
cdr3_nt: TGTGCCAGCAGCCCAGGGACCACTAGCCTGAGCTCCTACAATGAGCAGTTCTTC

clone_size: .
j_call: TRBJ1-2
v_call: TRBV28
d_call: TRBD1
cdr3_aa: CASSLFSDRWGQGGYGYTF
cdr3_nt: TGTGCCAGCAGTTTATTTTCGGATAGATGGGGACAGGGAGGCTATGGCTACACCTTC

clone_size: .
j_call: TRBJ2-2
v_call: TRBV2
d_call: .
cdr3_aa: CASSSKRTGNTGELFF
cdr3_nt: TGTGCCAGCAGCAGTAAGAGGACGGGGAACACCGGGGAGCTGTTTTTT

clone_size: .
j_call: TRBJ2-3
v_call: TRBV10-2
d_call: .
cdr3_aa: CASREGRVSTDTQYF
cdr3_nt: TGCGCCAGCAGAGAAGGGCGGGTTAGCACAGATACGCAGTATTTT

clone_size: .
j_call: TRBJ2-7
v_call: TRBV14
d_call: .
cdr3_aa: CASSLYGQYEQYF
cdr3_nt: TGTGCCAGCAGCCTATATGGACAGTACGAGCAGTACTTC

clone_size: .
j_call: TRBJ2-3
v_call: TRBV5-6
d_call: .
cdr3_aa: CASSSGPRGTDTQYF
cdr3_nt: TGTGCCAGCAGCTCGGGACCGCGCGGCACAGATACGCAGTATTTT

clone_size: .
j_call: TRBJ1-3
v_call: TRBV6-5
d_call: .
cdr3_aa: CASLPPTGNTIYF
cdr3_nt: TGTGCCAGCTTGCCGCCAACTGGAAACACCATATATTTT

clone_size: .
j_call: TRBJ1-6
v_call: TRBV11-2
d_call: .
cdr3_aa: CASSLGQGWSPLHF
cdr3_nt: TGTGCCAGCAGCTTAGGGCAGGGGTGGTCACCCCTCCACTTT

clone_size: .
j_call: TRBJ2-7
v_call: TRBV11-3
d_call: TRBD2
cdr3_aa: CATAGEYYEQYF
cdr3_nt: TGTGCCACGGCGGGGGAATACTACGAGCAGTACTTC

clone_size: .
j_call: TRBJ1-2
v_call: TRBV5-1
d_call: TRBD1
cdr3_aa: CASSLGPGQSYGYTF
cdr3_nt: TGCGCCAGCAGCTTGGGCCCGGGACAGAGCTATGGCTACACCTTC

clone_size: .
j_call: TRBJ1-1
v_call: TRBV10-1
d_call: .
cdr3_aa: CASSGMNTEAFF
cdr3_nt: TGCGCCAGCAGCGGTATGAACACTGAAGCTTTCTTT

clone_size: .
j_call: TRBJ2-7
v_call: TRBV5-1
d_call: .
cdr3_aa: CASSLDSLAYEQYF
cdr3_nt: TGCGCCAGCAGCCTTGACAGCTTGGCCTACGAGCAGTACTTC

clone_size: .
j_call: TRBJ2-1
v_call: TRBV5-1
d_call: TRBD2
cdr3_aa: CASSPAGGSSYNEQFF
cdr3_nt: TGCGCCAGCAGCCCCGCCGGGGGGAGCTCCTACAATGAGCAGTTCTTC

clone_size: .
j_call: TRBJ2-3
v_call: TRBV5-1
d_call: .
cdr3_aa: CASSLGGTDTDTQYF
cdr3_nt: TGCGCCAGCAGCTTGGGCGGGACAGACACAGATACGCAGTATTTT

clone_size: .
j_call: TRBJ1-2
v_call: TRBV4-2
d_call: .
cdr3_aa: CASSQDRSGGNYGYTF
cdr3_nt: TGTGCCAGCAGCCAAGATCGGTCCGGGGGGAACTATGGCTACACCTTC

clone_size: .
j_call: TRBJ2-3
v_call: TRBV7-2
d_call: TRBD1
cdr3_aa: CASSTGQISTDTQYF
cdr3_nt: TGTGCCAGCAGCACGGGACAGATATCCACAGATACGCAGTATTTT

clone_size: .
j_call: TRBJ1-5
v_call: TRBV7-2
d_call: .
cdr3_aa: CASSLNKGTGQPQHF
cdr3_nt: TGTGCCAGCAGCTTAAATAAGGGAACGGGACAGCCCCAGCATTTT

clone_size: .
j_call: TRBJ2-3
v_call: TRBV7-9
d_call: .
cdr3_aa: CASSGEPGWGTQYF
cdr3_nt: TGTGCCAGCAGCGGAGAACCGGGGTGGGGTACGCAGTATTTT

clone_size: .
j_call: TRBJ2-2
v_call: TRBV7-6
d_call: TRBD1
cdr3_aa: CASSLASGQITGELFF
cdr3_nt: TGTGCCAGCAGCTTAGCATCGGGACAGATCACCGGGGAGCTGTTTTTT

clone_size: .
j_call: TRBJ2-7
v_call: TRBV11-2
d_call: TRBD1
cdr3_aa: CASSLGTGGYQSYEQYF
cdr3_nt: TGTGCCAGCAGCTTAGGTACAGGGGGCTATCAATCCTACGAGCAGTACTTC

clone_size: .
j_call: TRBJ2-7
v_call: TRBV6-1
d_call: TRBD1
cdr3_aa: CASSEERGGGLRAYEQYF
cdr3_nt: TGTGCCAGCAGTGAAGAAAGAGGGGGCGGCCTGAGGGCCTACGAGCAGTACTTC

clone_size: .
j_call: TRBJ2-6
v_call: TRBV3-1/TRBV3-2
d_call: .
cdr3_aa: CASSQQPTGPGANVLTF
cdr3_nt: TGTGCCAGCAGCCAGCAACCAACAGGGCCCGGGGCCAACGTCCTGACTTTC

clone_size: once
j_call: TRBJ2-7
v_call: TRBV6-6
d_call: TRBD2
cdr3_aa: CASSLTSGGAPEQYF
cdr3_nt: TGTGCCAGCAGTTTGACTAGCGGGGGGGCTCCCGAGCAGTACTTC

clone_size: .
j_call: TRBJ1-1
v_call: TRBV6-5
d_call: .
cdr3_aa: CASYRRDTEAFF
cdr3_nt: TGTGCCAGTTATAGGAGGGACACTGAAGCTTTCTTT

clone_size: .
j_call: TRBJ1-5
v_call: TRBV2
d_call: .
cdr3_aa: CASSPVRDLGPQHF
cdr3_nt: TGTGCCAGCAGCCCGGTCAGGGACCTAGGGCCCCAGCATTTT

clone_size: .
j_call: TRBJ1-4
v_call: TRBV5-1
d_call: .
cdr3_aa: CASSAGPTSEKLFF
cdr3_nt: TGCGCCAGCAGCGCCGGACCAACAAGTGAAAAACTGTTTTTT

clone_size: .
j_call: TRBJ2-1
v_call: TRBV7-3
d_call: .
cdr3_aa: CASSPAALRSNEQFF
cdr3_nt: TGTGCCAGCAGCCCTGCGGCTCTCCGGTCCAATGAGCAGTTCTTC

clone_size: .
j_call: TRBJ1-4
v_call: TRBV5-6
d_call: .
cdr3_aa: CASSLGNSRLEINEKLFF
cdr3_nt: TGTGCCAGCAGCTTGGGAAATAGTAGGCTGGAAATAAATGAAAAACTGTTTTTT

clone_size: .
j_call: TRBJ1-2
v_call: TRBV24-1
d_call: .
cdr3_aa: CATSESGLYGYTF
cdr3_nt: TGTGCCACCAGTGAGTCGGGACTCTATGGCTACACCTTC

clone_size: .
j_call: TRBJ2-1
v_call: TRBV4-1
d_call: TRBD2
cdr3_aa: CASSQELSGVYSSYNEQFF
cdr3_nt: TGCGCCAGCAGCCAAGAACTTAGCGGGGTCTATAGCTCCTACAATGAGCAGTTCTTC

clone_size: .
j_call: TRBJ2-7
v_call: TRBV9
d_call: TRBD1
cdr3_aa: CASSRSRGHHEQYF
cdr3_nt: TGTGCCAGCAGCCGTAGCAGGGGGCACCACGAGCAGTACTTC

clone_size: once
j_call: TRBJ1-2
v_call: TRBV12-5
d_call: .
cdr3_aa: CASGLGFANYGYTF
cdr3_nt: TGTGCTAGTGGTTTGGGCTTCGCTAACTATGGCTACACCTTC

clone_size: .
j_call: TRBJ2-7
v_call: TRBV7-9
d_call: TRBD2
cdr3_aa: CASTSWAGGLYEQYF
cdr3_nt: TGTGCCAGCACTTCTTGGGCGGGGGGATTGTACGAGCAGTACTTC

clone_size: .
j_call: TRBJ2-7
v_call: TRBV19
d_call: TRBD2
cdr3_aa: CASSGGAYEQYF
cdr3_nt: TGTGCCAGTAGCGGGGGGGCCTACGAGCAGTACTTC

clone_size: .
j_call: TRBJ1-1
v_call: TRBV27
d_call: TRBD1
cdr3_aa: CATRQGGRGTEAFF
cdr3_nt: TGTGCCACCCGCCAGGGGGGTCGAGGCACTGAAGCTTTCTTT

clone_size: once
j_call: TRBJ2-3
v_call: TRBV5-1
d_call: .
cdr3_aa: CASSSHWVQSETDTQYF
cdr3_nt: TGCGCCAGCAGCTCCCACTGGGTACAGTCCGAAACAGATACGCAGTATTTT

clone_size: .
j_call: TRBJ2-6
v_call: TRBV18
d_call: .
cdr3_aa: CASSPLGPTSSGANVLTF
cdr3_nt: TGTGCCAGCTCACCTCTAGGCCCGACGAGCTCTGGGGCCAACGTCCTGACTTTC

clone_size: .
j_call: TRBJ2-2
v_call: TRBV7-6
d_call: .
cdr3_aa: CASSLTGTSNTGELFF
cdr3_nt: TGTGCCAGCAGCTTAACAGGCACTTCGAACACCGGGGAGCTGTTTTTT

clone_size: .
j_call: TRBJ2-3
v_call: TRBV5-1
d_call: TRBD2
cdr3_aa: CASSGGSAGPTDTQYF
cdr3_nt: TGCGCCAGCAGCGGGGGGTCAGCGGGGCCAACAGATACGCAGTATTTT

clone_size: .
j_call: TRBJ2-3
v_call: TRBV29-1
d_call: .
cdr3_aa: CSVQGLYTDTQYF
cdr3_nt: TGCAGCGTTCAGGGGCTATACACAGATACGCAGTATTTT

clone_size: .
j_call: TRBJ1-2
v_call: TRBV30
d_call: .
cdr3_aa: CALGRGGSYGYTF
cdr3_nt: TGTGCCTTAGGACGGGGGGGAAGCTATGGCTACACCTTC